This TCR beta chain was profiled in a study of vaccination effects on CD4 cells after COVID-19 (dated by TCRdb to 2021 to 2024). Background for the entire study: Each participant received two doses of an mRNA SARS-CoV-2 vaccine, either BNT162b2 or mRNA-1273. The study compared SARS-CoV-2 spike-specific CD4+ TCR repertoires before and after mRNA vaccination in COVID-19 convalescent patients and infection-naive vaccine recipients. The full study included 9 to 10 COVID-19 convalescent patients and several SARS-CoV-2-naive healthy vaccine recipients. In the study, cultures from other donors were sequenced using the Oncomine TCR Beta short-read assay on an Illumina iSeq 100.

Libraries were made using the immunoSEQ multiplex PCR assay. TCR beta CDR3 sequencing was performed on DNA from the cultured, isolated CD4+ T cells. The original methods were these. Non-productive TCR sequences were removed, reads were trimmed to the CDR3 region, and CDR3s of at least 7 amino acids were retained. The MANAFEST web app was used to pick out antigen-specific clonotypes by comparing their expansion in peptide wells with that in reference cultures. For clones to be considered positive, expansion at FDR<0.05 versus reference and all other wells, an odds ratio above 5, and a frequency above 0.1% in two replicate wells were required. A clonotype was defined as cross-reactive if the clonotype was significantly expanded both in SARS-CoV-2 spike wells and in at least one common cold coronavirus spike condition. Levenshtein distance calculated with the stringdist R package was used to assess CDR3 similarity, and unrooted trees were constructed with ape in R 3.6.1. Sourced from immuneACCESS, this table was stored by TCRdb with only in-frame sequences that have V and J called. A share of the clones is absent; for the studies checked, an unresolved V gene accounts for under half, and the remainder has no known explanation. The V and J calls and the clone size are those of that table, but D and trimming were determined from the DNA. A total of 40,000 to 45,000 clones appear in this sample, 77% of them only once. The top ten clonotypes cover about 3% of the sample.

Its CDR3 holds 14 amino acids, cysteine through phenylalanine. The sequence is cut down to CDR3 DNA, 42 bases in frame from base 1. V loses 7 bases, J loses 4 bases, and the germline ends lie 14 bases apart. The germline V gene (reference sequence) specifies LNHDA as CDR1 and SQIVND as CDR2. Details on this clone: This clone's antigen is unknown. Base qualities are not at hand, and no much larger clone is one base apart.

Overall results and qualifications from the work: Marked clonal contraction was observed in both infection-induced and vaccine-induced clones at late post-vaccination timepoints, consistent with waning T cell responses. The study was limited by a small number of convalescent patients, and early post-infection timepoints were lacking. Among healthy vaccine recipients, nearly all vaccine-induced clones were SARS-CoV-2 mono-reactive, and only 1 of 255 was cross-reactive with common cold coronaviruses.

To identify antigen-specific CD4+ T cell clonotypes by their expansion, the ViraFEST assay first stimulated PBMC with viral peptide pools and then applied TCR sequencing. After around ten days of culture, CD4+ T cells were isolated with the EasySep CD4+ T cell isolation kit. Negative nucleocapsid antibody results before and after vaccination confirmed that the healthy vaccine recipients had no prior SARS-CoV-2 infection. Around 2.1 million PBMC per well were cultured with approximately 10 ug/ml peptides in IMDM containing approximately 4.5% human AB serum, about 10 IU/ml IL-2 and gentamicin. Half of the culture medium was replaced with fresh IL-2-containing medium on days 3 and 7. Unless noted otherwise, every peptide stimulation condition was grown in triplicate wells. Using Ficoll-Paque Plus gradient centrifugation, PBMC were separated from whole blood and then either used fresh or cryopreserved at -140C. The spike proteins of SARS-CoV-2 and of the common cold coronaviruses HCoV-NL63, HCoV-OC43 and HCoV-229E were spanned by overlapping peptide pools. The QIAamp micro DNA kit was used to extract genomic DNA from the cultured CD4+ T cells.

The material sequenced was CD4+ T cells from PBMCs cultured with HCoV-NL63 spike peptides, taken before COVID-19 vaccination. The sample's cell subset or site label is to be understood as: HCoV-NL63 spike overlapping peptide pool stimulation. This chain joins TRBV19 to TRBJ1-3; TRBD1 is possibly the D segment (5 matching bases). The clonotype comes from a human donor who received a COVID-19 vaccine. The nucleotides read TGTGCCAGTAACCGACAGACCACGGGAAACACCATATATTTT. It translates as CASNRQTTGNTIYF.